Here is one TCR beta chain with its context. The record originates from a study of technical replicates of blood from a few donors. The CDR3 spans 18 residues. With 0 bases clipped from V and 4 bases from J, the junction kept 12 bases outside the gene matches. CDR1 is MGHRA, CDR2 YSYEKL, per germline. The protocol was immunoSEQ multiplex PCR, while the TCRdb copy is restricted to in-frame clones and leaves out a portion. The data show 80,000 to 95,000 clones, about 94% seen once. This sequence originates from a human donor in good health. The rearrangement joins TRBV4-1 to TRBJ1-1; TRBD1 matches 9 bases. Material: T cells isolated from PBMCs. The CDR3 here is CASSQDHRGLGSGTEAFF. The CDR3 DNA follows: TGCGCCAGCAGCCAAGATCACAGGGGGCTGGGGAGCGGCACTGAAGCTTTCTTT.